The rows below give T cell receptor beta chains drawn from one sample of a study of glioma-infiltrating T cells after dendritic cell vaccination. Produced via immunoSEQ multiplex PCR; TCRdb's table is partial and in-frame only. The table shows nearly 85,000 clones, with approximately 90% occurring only once. Sequencing was performed on blood, taken before dendritic cell vaccination. The receptors originated from a human donor with glioblastoma. Both conserved end residues are part of each CDR3. Each record gives: clone size, D gene, J gene, V gene, CDR3 DNA, CDR3 protein. D genes are given only for firm matches. Clone size is not always given. Where it is, it says once, few, many or a class for expanded clones.

.	TRBD1	TRBJ1-1	TRBV7-9	TGTGCCAGCAGCCGACAGGGTGGATCGACTGAAGCTTTCTTT	CASSRQGGSTEAFF
.	TRBD2	TRBJ2-5	TRBV9	TGTGCCAGCAGCATCGGGACTAGCGGGGGGAAAGAGACCCAGTACTTC	CASSIGTSGGKETQYF
once	TRBD1	TRBJ2-6	TRBV13	TGTGCCAGCAGCCCCAGGGGGACTGGGGCCAACGTCCTGACTTTC	CASSPRGTGANVLTF
.	.	TRBJ2-1	TRBV6-6	TGTGCCAGCAGTTACACGAGCTCCTACAATGAGCAGTTCTTC	CASSYTSSYNEQFF
.	TRBD1	TRBJ2-7	TRBV5-1	TGCGCCAGCAGTTTGTCCGGGACAGGGGACTCGGAGCAGTACTTC	CASSLSGTGDSEQYF
once	.	TRBJ1-6	TRBV7-2	TGTGCCAGCAGCTACGATGGAGGCGCAAATTCACCCCTCCACTTT	CASSYDGGANSPLHF
.	.	TRBJ2-2	TRBV29-1	TGCAGCGTTACTGGGGGGGCCCACACCCTCACCGGGGAGCTGTTTTTT	CSVTGGAHTLTGELFF
.	.	TRBJ2-3	TRBV2	TGTGCCAGCAGTGAAGCGCAGGGTTATTCTACGCAGTATTTT	CASSEAQGYSTQYF
.	TRBD2	TRBJ2-1	TRBV10-3	TGTGCCATCAGAGGGACTAGCGGATCCTACAATGAGCAGTTCTTC	CAIRGTSGSYNEQFF
.	TRBD1	TRBJ1-1	TRBV7-2	TGTGCCAGCAGCCCCTTGGGTAGGGGGCGAACTGAAGCTTTCTTT	CASSPLGRGRTEAFF
.	.	TRBJ2-5	TRBV4-1	TGCGCCAGCAGCCGCGGACAGTCGATTCAAGAGACCCAGTACTTC	CASSRGQSIQETQYF
.	.	TRBJ1-6	TRBV5-1	TGCGCCAGCACCGCGGGGACCCTTGGGTCACCCCTCCACTTT	CASTAGTLGSPLHF
.	.	TRBJ2-5	TRBV9	TGTGCCAGCAGCGTTGGTGGGAGGAACCAAGAGACCCAGTACTTC	CASSVGGRNQETQYF
.	TRBD2	TRBJ2-5	TRBV18	TGTGCCAGCTCACCACCTGCGAGCGGGAAGGAGACCCAGTACTTC	CASSPPASGKETQYF
.	TRBD1	TRBJ1-6	TRBV5-6	TGTGCCAGCAGCTTTACAGGGGGCTCCTATAATTCACCCCTCCACTTT	CASSFTGGSYNSPLHF
.	.	TRBJ2-5	TRBV5-6	TGTGCCAGCAGCTTATCACAGCTAGAGACCCAGTACTTC	CASSLSQLETQYF